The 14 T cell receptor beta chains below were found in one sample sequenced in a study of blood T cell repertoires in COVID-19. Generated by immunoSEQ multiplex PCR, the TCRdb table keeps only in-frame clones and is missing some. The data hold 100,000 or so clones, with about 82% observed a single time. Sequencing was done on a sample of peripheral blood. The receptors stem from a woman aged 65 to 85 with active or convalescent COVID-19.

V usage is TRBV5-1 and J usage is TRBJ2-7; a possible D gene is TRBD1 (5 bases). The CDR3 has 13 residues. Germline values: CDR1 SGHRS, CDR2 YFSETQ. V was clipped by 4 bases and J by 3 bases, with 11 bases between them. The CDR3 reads CASSRGPNYEQYF. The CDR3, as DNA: TGCGCCAGCAGCAGGGGCCCGAACTACGAGCAGTACTTC.

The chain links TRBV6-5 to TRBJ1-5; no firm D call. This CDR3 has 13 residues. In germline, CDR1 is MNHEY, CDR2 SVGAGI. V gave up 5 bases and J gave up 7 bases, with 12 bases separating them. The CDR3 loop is CASSPTREQPQHF. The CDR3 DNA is TGTGCCAGCAGTCCAACTCGGGAGCAGCCCCAGCATTTT.

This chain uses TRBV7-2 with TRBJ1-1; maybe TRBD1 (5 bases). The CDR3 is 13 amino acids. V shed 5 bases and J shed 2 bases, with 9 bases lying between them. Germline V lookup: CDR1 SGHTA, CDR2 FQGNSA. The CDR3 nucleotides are TGTGCCAGCAGCATGGACATCAACACTGAAGCTTTCTTT. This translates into CASSMDINTEAFF.

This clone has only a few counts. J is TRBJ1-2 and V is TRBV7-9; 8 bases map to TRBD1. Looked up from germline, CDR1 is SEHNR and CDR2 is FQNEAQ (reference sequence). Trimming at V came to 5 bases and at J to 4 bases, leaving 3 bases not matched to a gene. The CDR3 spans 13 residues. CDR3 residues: CASSPGTGYGYTF. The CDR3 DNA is TGTGCCAGCAGCCCGGGGACAGGCTATGGCTACACCTTC. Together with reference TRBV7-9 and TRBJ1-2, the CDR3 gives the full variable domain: DTGVSQNPRHKITKRGQNVTFRCDPISEHNRLYWYRQTLGQGPEFLTYFQNEAQLEKSRLLSDRFSAERPKGSFSTLEIQRTEQGDSAMYLCASSPGTGYGYTFGSGTRLTVV.

The CDR3 region is CASSPSTGTGASNQPQHF. The CDR3 coding sequence is TGTGCCAGTAGTCCGAGCACCGGGACAGGCGCAAGCAATCAGCCCCAGCATTTT. V and J are TRBV19 and TRBJ1-5, with 8 bases that match TRBD1. The ends lost 5 bases at V and 1 base at J; junction bases unmatched: 13. CDR3 length equals 18 residues. Germline-derived CDR1 and CDR2 are LNHDA and SQIVND (reference sequence).

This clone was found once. Written as DNA, the CDR3 is TGTGCCAGCAGTTTCAGCGGGACGGCGAACACTGAAGCTTTCTTT. The encoded protein is CASSFSGTANTEAFF. The V call is TRBV7-8, the J call TRBJ1-1, with a possible D match to TRBD1 (5 bases). The germline V and J ends were trimmed by 6 bases and 1 base, with 15 bases remaining between them. This CDR3 contains 15 residues. The germline V gene has CDR1 SGHVS and CDR2 FQNEAQ.

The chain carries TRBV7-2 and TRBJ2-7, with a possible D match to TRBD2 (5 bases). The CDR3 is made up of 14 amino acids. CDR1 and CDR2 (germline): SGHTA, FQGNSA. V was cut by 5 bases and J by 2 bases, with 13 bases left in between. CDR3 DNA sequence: TGTGCCAGCAGCCCCCACGGGGTGCCCTACGAGCAGTACTTC. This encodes CASSPHGVPYEQYF.

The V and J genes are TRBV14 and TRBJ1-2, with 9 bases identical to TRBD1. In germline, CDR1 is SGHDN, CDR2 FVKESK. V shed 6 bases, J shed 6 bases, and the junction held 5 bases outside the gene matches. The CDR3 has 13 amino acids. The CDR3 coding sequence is TGTGCCAGCAGACGGACAGGGGTTGATGGCTACACCTTC. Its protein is CASRRTGVDGYTF.

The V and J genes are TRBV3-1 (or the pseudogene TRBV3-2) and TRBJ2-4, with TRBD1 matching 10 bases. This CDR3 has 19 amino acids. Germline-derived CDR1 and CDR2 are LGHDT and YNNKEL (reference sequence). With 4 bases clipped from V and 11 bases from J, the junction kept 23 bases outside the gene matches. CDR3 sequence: CASSLPGQGSSSVRTVQYF. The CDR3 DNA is TGTGCCAGCAGCCTACCGGGACAGGGGAGTTCATCCGTCAGGACTGTTCAGTACTTC.

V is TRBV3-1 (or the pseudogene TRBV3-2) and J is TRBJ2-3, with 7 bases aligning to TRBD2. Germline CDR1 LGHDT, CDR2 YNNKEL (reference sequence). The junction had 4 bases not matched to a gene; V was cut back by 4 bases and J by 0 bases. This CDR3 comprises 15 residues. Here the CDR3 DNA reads TGTGCCAGCAGCCGTCTAGCGGCAAGCACAGATACGCAGTATTTT. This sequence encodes CASSRLAASTDTQYF.

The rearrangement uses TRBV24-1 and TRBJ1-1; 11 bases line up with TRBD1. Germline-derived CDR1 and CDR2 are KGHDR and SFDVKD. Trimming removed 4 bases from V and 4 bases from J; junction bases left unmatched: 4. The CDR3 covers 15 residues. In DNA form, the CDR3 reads TGTGCCACCAGTGACCGGGGACAGGGGGTCACTGAAGCTTTCTTT. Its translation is CATSDRGQGVTEAFF.

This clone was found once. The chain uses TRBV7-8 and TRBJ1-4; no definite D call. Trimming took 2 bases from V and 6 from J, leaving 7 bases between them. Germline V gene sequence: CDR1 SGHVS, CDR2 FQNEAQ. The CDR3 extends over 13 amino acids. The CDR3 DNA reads TGTGCCAGCAGCTTACGCGGGTATGAAAAACTGTTTTTT. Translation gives CASSLRGYEKLFF. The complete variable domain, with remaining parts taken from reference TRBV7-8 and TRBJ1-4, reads GAGVSQSPRYKVAKRGQDVALRCDPISGHVSLFWYQQALGQGPEFLTYFQNEAQLDKSGLPSDRFFAERPEGSVSTLKIQRTQQEDSAVYLCASSLRGYEKLFFGSGTQLSVL.

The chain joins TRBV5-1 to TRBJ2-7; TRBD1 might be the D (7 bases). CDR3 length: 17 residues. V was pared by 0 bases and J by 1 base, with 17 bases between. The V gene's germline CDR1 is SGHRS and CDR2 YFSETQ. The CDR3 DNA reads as TGCGCCAGCAGCTTGGATTCGGGCAGGGGGGTTTCCTACGAGCAGTACTTC. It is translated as CASSLDSGRGVSYEQYF.

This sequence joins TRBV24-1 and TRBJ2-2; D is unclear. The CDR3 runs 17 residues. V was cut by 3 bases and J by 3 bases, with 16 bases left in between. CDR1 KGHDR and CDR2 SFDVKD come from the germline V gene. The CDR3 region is CATSDPLSDPDTGELFF. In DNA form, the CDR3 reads TGTGCCACCAGTGATCCACTGTCCGATCCTGACACCGGGGAGCTGTTTTTT.